This T cell receptor (beta chain) was documented in a study of Graves' ophthalmopathy and Graves' hyperthyroidism. Cases classed as stable hyperthyroidism had no ophthalmopathy within 18 months of follow-up. Included hyperthyroidism patients were aged 18 to 65 and newly diagnosed (under 2 months' duration). The diagnosis was founded upon clinical symptoms, serum thyroxine, TRAb, thyroid ultrasound and orbital computed tomography. This clonotype has more than one count but fewer than ten. As the template, RNA transcripts were used to amplify TCR beta CDR3 regions. HTBI primers served in a first-round RT-PCR, which a second-round multiplex PCR followed. TCRdb itself ran the multiplex PCR reads through MiXCR, one entry per CDR3 protein. Counted here are hundreds of thousands of distinct CDR3 sequences, 22% occurring once; the ten biggest clones make up roughly 7.4%. V was pared by 4 bases and J by 6 bases, with 8 bases of the junction left unmatched. The germline V gene has CDR1 PRHDT and CDR2 FYEKMQ (reference sequence). The CDR3 totals 15 residues.

This TCR derives from a woman under 30 with stable Graves' hyperthyroidism. Some clones in this sample may be carry-over from other donors' samples. The gene calls are TRBV13 and TRBJ1-2; 10 bases agree with TRBD1. The sequenced material came from peripheral blood. CDR3 region: CASSSRDRGDDGYTF. The DNA for the CDR3 is TGTGCCAGCAGCTCAAGGGACAGGGGAGATGATGGCTACACCTTC.